This T cell receptor (beta chain) emerged from a study of blood T cell repertoires in COVID-19. Overall study: There were acute and convalescent COVID-19 samples, and they came from the United States, Italy and Spain. Sources were T cells, B-cell-depleted T cells, or PBMCs; the material itself was cDNA or gDNA.

CDR3 length equals 13 residues. CDR1 and CDR2 (germline): MDHEN, SYDVKM. Unmatched junction bases numbered 8, after V lost 6 bases and J lost 7 bases. As handled by the study authors: Amplification of reference gene primers provided the estimated nucleated cell counts. TCRdb's copy holds only in-frame clones and misses some; the assay was immunoSEQ multiplex PCR. V, J and clone size derive from that table, while D and trimming were established from the DNA sequence. The sample consists of roughly 100,000 clones, roughly 91% of them appearing once. The receptor's source is a human donor in a cohort sampled during active COVID-19. Material: peripheral blood. The chain employs TRBV28 and TRBJ2-7, with 8 bases lining up with TRBD1. The CDR3 nucleotides are TGTGCCAGCAGCCGGACAGGGCCAGAAGAGCAGTACTTC. Residues: CASSRTGPEEQYF.